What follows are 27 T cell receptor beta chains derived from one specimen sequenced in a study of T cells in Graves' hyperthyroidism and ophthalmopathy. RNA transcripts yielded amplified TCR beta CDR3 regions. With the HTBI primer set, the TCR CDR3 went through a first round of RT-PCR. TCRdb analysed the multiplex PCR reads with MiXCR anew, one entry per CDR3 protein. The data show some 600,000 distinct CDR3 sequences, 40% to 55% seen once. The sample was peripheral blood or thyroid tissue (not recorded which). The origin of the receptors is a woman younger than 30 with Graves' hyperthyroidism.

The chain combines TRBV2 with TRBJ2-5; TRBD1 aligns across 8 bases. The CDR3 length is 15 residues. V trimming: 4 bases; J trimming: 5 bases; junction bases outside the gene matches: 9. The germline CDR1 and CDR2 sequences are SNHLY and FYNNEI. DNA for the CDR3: TGTGCCAGCAGTGCGTGGGACAGGTCTGGGGAGACCCAGTACTTC. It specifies CASSAWDRSGETQYF.

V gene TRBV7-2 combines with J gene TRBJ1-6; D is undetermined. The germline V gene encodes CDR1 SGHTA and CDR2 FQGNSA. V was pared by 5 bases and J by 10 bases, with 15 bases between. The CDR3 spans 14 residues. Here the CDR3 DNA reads TGTGCCAGCAGCGTCCGGGAATGGCGGTCACCCCTCCACTTT. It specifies CASSVREWRSPLHF. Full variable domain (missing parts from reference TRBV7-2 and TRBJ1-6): GAGVSQSPSNKVTEKGKDVELRCDPISGHTALYWYRQSLGQGLEFLIYFQGNSAPDKSGLPSDRFSAERTGGSVSTLTIQRTQQEDSAVYLCASSVREWRSPLHFGNGTRLTVT.

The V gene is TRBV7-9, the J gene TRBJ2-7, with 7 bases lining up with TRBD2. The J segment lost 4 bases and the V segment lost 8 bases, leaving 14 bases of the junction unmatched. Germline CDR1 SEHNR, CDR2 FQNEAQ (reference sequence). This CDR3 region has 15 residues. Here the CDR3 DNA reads TGTGCCAGCCAAGGAGGTCTAGCGGAGCAATACGAGCAGTACTTC. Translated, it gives CASQGGLAEQYEQYF.

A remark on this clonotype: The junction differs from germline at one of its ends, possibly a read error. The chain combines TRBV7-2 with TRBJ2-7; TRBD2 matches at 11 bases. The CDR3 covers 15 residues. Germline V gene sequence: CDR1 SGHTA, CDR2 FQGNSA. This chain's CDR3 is CASSLGVGTSGKSGF. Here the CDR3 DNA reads TGTGCCAGCAGCTTAGGTGTTGGGACTAGCGGAAAATCGGGCTTC.

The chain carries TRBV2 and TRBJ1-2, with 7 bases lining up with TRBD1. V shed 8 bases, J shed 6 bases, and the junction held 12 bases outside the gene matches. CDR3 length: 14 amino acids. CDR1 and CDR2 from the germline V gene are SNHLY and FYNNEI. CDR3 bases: TGTGCCAGCTACCGGACAGGAAAGGGAAATGGCTACACCTTC. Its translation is CASYRTGKGNGYTF.

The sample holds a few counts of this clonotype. The CDR3 region has the DNA TGTGCCAGCAGCTTAGAAGGACAGGGTGGACAGCCCCAGCATTTT. It encodes CASSLEGQGGQPQHF. The chain couples TRBV7-9 to TRBJ1-5; 8 bases line up with TRBD1. CDR3 length: 15 amino acids. After removal of 1 base from V and 7 bases from J, the junction contained 6 bases not matched to a gene. The germline V gene encodes CDR1 SEHNR and CDR2 FQNEAQ (reference sequence).

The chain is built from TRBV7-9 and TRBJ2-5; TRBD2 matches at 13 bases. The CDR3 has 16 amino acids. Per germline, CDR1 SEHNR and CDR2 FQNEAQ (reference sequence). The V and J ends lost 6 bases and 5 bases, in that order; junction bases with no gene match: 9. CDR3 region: CASRATRTSGSETQYF. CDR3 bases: TGTGCCAGCAGAGCCACCCGGACTAGCGGGAGCGAGACCCAGTACTTC. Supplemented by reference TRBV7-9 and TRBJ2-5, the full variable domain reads DTGVSQNPRHKITKRGQNVTFRCDPISEHNRLYWYRQTLGQGPEFLTYFQNEAQLEKSRLLSDRFSAERPKGSFSTLEIQRTEQGDSAMYLCASRATRTSGSETQYFGPGTRLLVL.

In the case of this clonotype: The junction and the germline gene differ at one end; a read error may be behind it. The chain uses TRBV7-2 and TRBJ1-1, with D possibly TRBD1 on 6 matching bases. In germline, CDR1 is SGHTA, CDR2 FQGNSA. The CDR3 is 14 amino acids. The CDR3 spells CASSQETGRTEAFF. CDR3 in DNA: TGCGCCAGCAGCCAGGAAACAGGGAGGACTGAAGCTTTCTTT.

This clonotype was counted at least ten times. The CDR3, as DNA: TGTGCCAGCAGGGCAGGGGGCTCTGGGGCCAACGTCCTGACTTTC. Translated: CASRAGGSGANVLTF. J is TRBJ2-6 and V is TRBV9; 7 nucleotides align to TRBD1. V shed 5 bases and J 0 bases; nucleotides not matched to a gene: 2. Germline values: CDR1 SGDLS, CDR2 YYNGEE. The CDR3 length is 15 residues.

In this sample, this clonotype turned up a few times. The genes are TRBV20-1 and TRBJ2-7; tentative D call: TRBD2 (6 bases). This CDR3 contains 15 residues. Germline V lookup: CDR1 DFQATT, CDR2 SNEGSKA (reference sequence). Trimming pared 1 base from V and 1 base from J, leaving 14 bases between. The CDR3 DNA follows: TGCAGTGCTAGAGGGGAAATAGCGGCGTCCTACGAGCAGTACTTC. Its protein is CSARGEIAASYEQYF.

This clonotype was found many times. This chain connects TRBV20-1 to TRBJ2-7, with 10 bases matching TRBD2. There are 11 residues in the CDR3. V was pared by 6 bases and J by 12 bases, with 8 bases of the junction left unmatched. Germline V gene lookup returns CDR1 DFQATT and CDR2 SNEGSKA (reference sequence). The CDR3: CSARTSGPWYF. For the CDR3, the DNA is TGCAGTGCGCGGACTAGCGGCCCCTGGTACTTC.

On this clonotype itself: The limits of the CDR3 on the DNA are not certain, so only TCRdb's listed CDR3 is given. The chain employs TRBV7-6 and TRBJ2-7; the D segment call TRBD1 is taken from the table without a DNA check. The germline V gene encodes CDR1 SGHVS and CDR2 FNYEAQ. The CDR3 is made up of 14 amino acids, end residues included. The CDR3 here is CASSGQGFGDGQYF.

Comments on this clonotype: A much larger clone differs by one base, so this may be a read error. CDR3 in amino acids: CAISGDLSGNTIYF. The DNA for the CDR3 is TGTGCCATCAGCGGGGACCTCTCTGGAAACACCATATATTTT. The chain couples TRBV10-3 to TRBJ1-3; D possibly corresponds to TRBD1 (5 bases). V was cut by 6 bases and J by 0 bases, with 9 bases left in between. Looked up from germline, CDR1 is ENHRY and CDR2 is SYGVKD. CDR3 length: 14 residues.

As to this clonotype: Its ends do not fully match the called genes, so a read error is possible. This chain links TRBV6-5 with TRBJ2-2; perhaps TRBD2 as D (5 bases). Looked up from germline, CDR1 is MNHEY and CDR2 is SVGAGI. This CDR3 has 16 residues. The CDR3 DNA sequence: TGTGCCAGCAGTTACGGTGGCAGGTCGAACACCGGGGAGCTGTCTTGG. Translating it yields CASSYGGRSNTGELSW.

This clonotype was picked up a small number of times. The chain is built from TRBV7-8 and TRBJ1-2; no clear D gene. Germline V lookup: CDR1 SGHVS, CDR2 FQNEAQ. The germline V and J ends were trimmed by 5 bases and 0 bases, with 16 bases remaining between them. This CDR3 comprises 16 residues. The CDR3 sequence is CASSRTLDGTNYGYTF. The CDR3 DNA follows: TGTGCCAGCAGCCGTACCCTGGACGGGACTAACTATGGCTACACCTTC.

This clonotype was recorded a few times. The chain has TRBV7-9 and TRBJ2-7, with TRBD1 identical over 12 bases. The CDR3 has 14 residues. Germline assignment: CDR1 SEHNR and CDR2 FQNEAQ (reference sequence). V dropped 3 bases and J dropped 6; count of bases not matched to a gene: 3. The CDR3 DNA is TGTGCCAGCAGCTTGGGACAGGGGGCCTCCGAGCAGTACTTC. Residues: CASSLGQGASEQYF.

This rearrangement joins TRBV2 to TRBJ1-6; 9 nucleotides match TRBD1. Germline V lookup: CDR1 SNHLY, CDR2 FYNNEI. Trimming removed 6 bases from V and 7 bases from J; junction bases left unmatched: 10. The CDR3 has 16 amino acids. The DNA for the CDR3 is TGTGCCAGCAGCCAAGTTCGGACAGGGGCAAATTCACCCCTCCACTTT. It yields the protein CASSQVRTGANSPLHF. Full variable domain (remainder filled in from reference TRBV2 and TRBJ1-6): EPEVTQTPSHQVTQMGQEVILRCVPISNHLYFYWYRQILGQKVEFLVSFYNNEISEKSEIFDDQFSVERPDGSNFTLKIRSTKLEDSAMYFCASSQVRTGANSPLHFGNGTRLTVT.

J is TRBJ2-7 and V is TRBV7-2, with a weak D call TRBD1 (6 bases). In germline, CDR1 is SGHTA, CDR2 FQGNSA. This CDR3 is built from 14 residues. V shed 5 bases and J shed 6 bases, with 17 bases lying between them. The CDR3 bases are TGTGCCAGCAGCCTCATGGGGGCAGCACCCGAGCAGTACTTC. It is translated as CASSLMGAAPEQYF.

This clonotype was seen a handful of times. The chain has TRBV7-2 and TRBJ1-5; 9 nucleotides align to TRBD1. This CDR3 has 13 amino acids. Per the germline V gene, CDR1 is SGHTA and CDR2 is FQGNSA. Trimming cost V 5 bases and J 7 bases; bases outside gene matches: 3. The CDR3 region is CASSETGGQPQHF. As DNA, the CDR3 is TGTGCCAGCAGCGAAACAGGGGGCCAGCCCCAGCATTTT.

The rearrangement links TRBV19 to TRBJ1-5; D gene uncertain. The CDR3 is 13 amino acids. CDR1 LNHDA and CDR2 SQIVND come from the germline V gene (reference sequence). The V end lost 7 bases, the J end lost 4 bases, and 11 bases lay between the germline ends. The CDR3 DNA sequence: TGTGCCAGTATGGGGTACTGGAATCAGCCCCAGCATTTT. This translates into CASMGYWNQPQHF. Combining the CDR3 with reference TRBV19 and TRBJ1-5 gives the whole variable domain DGGITQSPKYLFRKEGQNVTLSCEQNLNHDAMYWYRQDPGQGLRLIYYSQIVNDFQKGDIAEGYSVSREKKESFPLTVTSAQKNPTAFYLCASMGYWNQPQHFGDGTRLSIL.

CDR3 DNA sequence: TGTGCCAGCAGTTGGGGGACAGGGTTTGAAAAACTGTTTTTT. Encoded protein: CASSWGTGFEKLFF. J is TRBJ1-4 and V is TRBV12-3 or TRBV12-4; 9 bases agree with TRBD1. The CDR3 length is 14 residues. V lost 4 bases and J lost 7; bases outside the gene matches: 4.

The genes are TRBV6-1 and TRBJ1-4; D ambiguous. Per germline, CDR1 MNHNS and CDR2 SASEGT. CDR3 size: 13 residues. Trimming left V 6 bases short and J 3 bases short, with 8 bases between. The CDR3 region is CASRKLPNEKLFF. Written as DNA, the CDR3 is TGTGCCAGCAGGAAGTTGCCTAATGAAAAACTGTTTTTT.

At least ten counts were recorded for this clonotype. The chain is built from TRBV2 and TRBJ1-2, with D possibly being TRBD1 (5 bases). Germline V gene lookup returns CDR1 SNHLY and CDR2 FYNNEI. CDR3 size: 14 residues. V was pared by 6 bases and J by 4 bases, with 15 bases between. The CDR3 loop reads CASRGGRQSYGYTF. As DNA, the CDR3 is TGTGCCAGCAGGGGCGGAAGACAGTCCTATGGCTACACCTTC.

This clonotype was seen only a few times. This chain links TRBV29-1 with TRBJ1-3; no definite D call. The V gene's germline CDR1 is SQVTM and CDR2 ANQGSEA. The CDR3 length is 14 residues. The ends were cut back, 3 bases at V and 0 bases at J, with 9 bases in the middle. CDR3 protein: CSVDDPHSGNTIYF. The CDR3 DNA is TGCAGCGTTGACGACCCCCACTCTGGAAACACCATATATTTT.

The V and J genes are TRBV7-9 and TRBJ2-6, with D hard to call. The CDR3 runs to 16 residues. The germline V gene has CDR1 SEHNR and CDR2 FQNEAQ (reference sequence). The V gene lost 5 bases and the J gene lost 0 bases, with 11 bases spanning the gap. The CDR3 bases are TGTGCCAGCAGCCAAGTGTTAGACTCTGGGGCCAACGTCCTGACTTTC. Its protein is CASSQVLDSGANVLTF.

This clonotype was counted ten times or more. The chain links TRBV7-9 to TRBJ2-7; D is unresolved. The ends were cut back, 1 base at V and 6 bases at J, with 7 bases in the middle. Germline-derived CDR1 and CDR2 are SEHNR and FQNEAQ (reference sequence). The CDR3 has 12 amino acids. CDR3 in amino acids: CASSLEQTEQYF. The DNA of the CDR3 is TGTGCCAGCAGCTTAGAACAGACCGAGCAGTACTTC. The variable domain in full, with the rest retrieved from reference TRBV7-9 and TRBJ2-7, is DTGVSQNPRHKITKRGQNVTFRCDPISEHNRLYWYRQTLGQGPEFLTYFQNEAQLEKSRLLSDRFSAERPKGSFSTLEIQRTEQGDSAMYLCASSLEQTEQYFGPGTRLTVT.

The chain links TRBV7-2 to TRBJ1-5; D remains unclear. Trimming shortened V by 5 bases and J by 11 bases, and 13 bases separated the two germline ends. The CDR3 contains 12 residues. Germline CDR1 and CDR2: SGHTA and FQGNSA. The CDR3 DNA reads TGTGCCAGCAGCGCGTCTTGGGAGACCCAGCATTTT. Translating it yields CASSASWETQHF. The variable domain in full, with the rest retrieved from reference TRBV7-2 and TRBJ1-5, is GAGVSQSPSNKVTEKGKDVELRCDPISGHTALYWYRQSLGQGLEFLIYFQGNSAPDKSGLPSDRFSAERTGGSVSTLTIQRTQQEDSAVYLCASSASWETQHFGDGTRLSIL.